The 9 T cell receptor beta chains in this list originate from one sample, sequenced in a study of blood T cell repertoires in COVID-19. The protocol was immunoSEQ multiplex PCR, while the TCRdb copy is restricted to in-frame clones and leaves out a portion. The table lists roughly 150,000 clones, more than 80% of them singletons. The material sequenced was PBMCs or T cells enriched from blood (not recorded which). All receptors come from a woman aged 18 to 35 who had been exposed to COVID-19.

The rearrangement uses TRBV5-1 and TRBJ2-7, with D possibly TRBD2 on 5 matching bases. Per the germline V gene, CDR1 is SGHRS and CDR2 is YFSETQ. Trimming took off 4 bases at V and 5 bases at J, with 19 bases between the two ends. The CDR3 is 15 amino acids. The CDR3 is CASSPLAISTNEQYF. The CDR3 DNA reads TGCGCCAGCAGCCCTCTAGCTATAAGCACGAACGAGCAGTACTTC.

This rearrangement joins TRBV7-6 to TRBJ2-1, with 8 bases fitting TRBD2. V lost 2 bases, J lost 6 bases, and 12 bases stayed unmatched. Germline CDR1 SGHVS, CDR2 FNYEAQ. The length of the CDR3 is 17 residues. The CDR3, as DNA: TGTGCCAGCAGCTTAAGTCCCCTCGGACTAGCAGGCAATGAGCAGTTCTTC. Protein product: CASSLSPLGLAGNEQFF.

With respect to this clone: One end of the junction is discordant with germline, which a read error may explain. This rearrangement joins TRBV28 to TRBJ2-7, with 9 positions matching TRBD2. The V gene's germline CDR1 is MDHEN and CDR2 SYDVKM. This CDR3 is built from 13 residues. CDR3 DNA sequence: TGTGCCAGCGCAACAGGTGTGGTAGCGGGAGATCACTTC. Amino acids: CASATGVVAGDHF.

This sequence joins TRBV9 and TRBJ2-7, with D maybe TRBD2 (6 bases). Trimming stripped 3 bases from V and 3 bases from J, with 19 bases between. The CDR3 runs 16 residues. The germline V gene has CDR1 SGDLS and CDR2 YYNGEE. Here the CDR3 DNA reads TGTGCCAGCAGCGCGAGGGGTGTAGCGGAGGTCTACGAGCAGTACTTC. The encoded protein is CASSARGVAEVYEQYF. Full variable domain (rest looked up from reference TRBV9 and TRBJ2-7): DSGVTQTPKHLITATGQRVTLRCSPRSGDLSVYWYQQSLDQGLQFLIQYYNGEERAKGNILERFSAQQFPDLHSELNLSSLELGDSALYFCASSARGVAEVYEQYFGPGTRLTVT.

The rearrangement uses TRBV6-5 and TRBJ2-7, with 14 bases lining up with TRBD2. The CDR3 loop spans 15 amino acids. The germline CDR1 and CDR2 sequences are MNHEY and SVGAGI. The ends lost 6 bases at V and 7 bases at J; junction bases unmatched: 8. CDR3: CASSQGTSGSQEQYF. The CDR3 nucleotides are TGTGCCAGCAGCCAAGGGACTAGCGGGAGCCAGGAGCAGTACTTC.

The chain combines TRBV7-9 with TRBJ2-5; the D gene is possibly TRBD2 (5 bases). Per the germline V gene, CDR1 is SEHNR and CDR2 is FQNEAQ (reference sequence). Trimming removed 2 bases from V and 1 base from J, with 11 bases in between. There are 15 residues in the CDR3. CDR3 in DNA: TGTGCCAGCAGCTTATACTCGGGGTCCCAAGAGACCCAGTACTTC. Its protein is CASSLYSGSQETQYF. The full variable domain, in which reference TRBV7-9 and TRBJ2-5 provide the parts outside the CDR3, is DTGVSQNPRHKITKRGQNVTFRCDPISEHNRLYWYRQTLGQGPEFLTYFQNEAQLEKSRLLSDRFSAERPKGSFSTLEIQRTEQGDSAMYLCASSLYSGSQETQYFGPGTRLLVL.

The chain links TRBV10-2 to TRBJ1-5; D possibly corresponds to TRBD1 (5 bases). Trimming removed 8 bases from V and 3 bases from J, with 8 bases in between. Per the germline V gene, CDR1 is WSHSY and CDR2 is SAAADI. The CDR3 is 12 amino acids. This CDR3 reads CASQQDNQPQHF. For the CDR3, the DNA is TGCGCCAGCCAACAGGACAATCAGCCCCAGCATTTT.

The J gene is TRBJ1-5, the V gene TRBV28, with D tentatively TRBD1 (6 bases). This CDR3 is 14 amino acids long. V dropped 7 bases and J dropped 11 bases, with 21 bases sitting between them. Germline V gene sequence: CDR1 MDHEN, CDR2 SYDVKM. The CDR3 loop reads CASTNGQLHRTQHF. The CDR3 bases are TGTGCCAGCACCAACGGACAGCTACATCGGACCCAGCATTTT.

This clone was picked up a small number of times. The chain uses TRBV5-5 and TRBJ2-1; D not certain. Germline V gene data show CDR1 as SGHKS and CDR2 as YYEKEE (reference sequence). Trimming took off 4 bases at V and 7 bases at J, with 15 bases between the two ends. The CDR3 contains 14 residues. In nucleotides, the CDR3 is TGTGCCAGCAGCCCCTTAGCTAGTTTGAATGAGCAGTTCTTC. It translates to CASSPLASLNEQFF.